This TCR beta chain was sequenced during a study of cytomegalovirus exposure and HLA in healthy donors. Points from the study as a whole: Most TCR beta V segments were productive about 87% or about 30% of the time in an earlier analysis.

The PCR had 60 Vbeta and 13 Jbeta primers. The assay was immunoSEQ multiplex PCR, and TCRdb's table has in-frame clones only and misses some. Of about 130,000 clones listed, about 80% are singletons. This clone has only one observation. No antigen is known for it. CDR1 and CDR2 from the germline V gene are ENHRY and SYGVKD. The CDR3 consists of 14 residues. With 3 bases clipped from V and 6 bases from J, the junction kept 4 bases outside the gene matches. The sequenced sample consisted of PBMCs. The source of this sequence is a male donor in good health and CMV-seronegative. The gene calls are TRBV10-3 and TRBJ2-3; 9 bases fit TRBD2. CDR3: CAISDGLASDTQYF. CDR3 DNA sequence: TGTGCCATCAGTGACGGACTAGCGTCGGATACGCAGTATTTT.